The rows below give T cell receptor beta chains drawn from one sample of a study of spatial heterogeneity in lung cancer. Each CDR3 protein is one row after TCRdb ran MiXCR on the 5' RACE reads. The sample includes 30,000 to 40,000 distinct CDR3 sequences, roughly 7.8% of them seen just once. The sequences come from PBMCs, collected at follow-up. The receptors originated from a male donor with early-stage non-small cell lung cancer. Both conserved end residues are part of each CDR3. Fields, in order: J gene, clone size, V gene, D gene, CDR3 protein, CDR3 DNA. The D gene is left open where the match is weak. The size field is filled for only some rows; it gives once, few, many or a size class.

TRBJ2-1 | many | TRBV7-8 | . | CASSPAGTVANEQFF | TGTGCCAGCAGCCCGGCCGGGACCGTTGCCAATGAGCAGTTCTTC
TRBJ1-6 | many | TRBV5-6 | TRBD1 | CASSLPGRGPNSPLHF | TGTGCCAGCAGCTTACCGGGGAGGGGGCCTAATTCACCCCTCCACTTT
TRBJ1-6 | many | TRBV13 | . | CASSLEGARGSPLHF | TGTGCCAGCAGCTTAGAAGGGGCCAGAGGTTCACCCCTCCACTTT
TRBJ2-5 | many | TRBV7-8 | TRBD2 | CASSLDGGDETQYF | TGTGCCAGCAGCTTAGACGGGGGGGATGAGACCCAGTACTTC
TRBJ1-1 | few | TRBV20-1 | . | CSATEGGNTEAFF | TGCAGTGCTACTGAGGGGGGGAACACTGAAGCTTTCTTT
TRBJ2-7 | many | TRBV28 | . | CASSLSHGSREQYF | TGTGCCAGCAGTTTATCTCATGGGTCCAGAGAGCAGTACTTC
TRBJ2-5 | many | TRBV7-9 | . | CASSDEDRSYQETQYF | TGTGCCAGCAGCGACGAAGACAGGTCCTACCAAGAGACCCAGTACTTC
TRBJ2-3 | many | TRBV20-1 | . | CSADAVNTDTQYF | TGCAGTGCTGATGCAGTGAACACAGATACGCAGTATTTT
TRBJ2-7 | many | TRBV2 | TRBD1 | CASRERQGAAYEQYF | TGTGCCAGCAGGGAAAGACAGGGGGCGGCCTACGAGCAGTACTTC
TRBJ1-5 | many | TRBV5-4 | . | CASSAGGINQPQHF | TGTGCCAGCAGCGCTGGGGGAATCAATCAGCCCCAGCATTTT
TRBJ2-7 | . | TRBV30 | . | CAWTRDAPYEQYF | TGTGCCTGGACCCGGGACGCTCCCTACGAGCAGTACTTC
TRBJ1-5 | few | TRBV20-1 | . | CSATRRRGDNQPQHF | TGCAGTGCCACAAGACGACGAGGTGACAATCAGCCCCAGCATTTT
TRBJ2-7 | few | TRBV29-1 | TRBD1 | CSVQGVGDEQYF | TGCAGCGTCCAGGGGGTGGGTGACGAGCAGTACTTC
TRBJ2-7 | many | TRBV29-1 | . | CSVGGGVPIYEQYF | TGCAGCGTTGGAGGCGGGGTCCCCATCTACGAGCAGTACTTC
TRBJ1-3 | many | TRBV11-2 | . | CASSLGNTIYF | TGTGCCAGCAGCTTAGGGAACACCATATATTTT
TRBJ1-5 | few | TRBV12-2 | . | CASLQRQGIGIQPQHF | TGTGCAAGTCTCCAACGACAGGGAATCGGCATTCAGCCCCAGCATTTT
TRBJ2-1 | many | TRBV19 | TRBD2 | CASSLPLAGGPGEQFF | TGTGCCAGTAGTCTCCCACTAGCGGGGGGGCCGGGTGAGCAGTTCTTC
TRBJ1-1 | many | TRBV30 | TRBD1 | CAWSVALMDRVNTEAFF | TGTGCCTGGAGTGTAGCCCTGATGGACAGGGTAAACACTGAAGCTTTCTTT
TRBJ2-3 | few | TRBV11-2 | . | CASSLGPRADTQYF | TGTGCCAGCAGCTTAGGTCCAAGGGCGGATACGCAGTATTTT
TRBJ1-6 | many | TRBV20-1 | . | CSASLDTGGSPLHF | TGCAGTGCTAGCCTCGACACAGGAGGATCACCCCTCCACTTT
TRBJ2-5 | many | TRBV7-9 | TRBD1 | CATIQGEETQYF | TGTGCCACCATCCAGGGGGAGGAGACCCAGTACTTC
TRBJ1-4 | many | TRBV6-1 | . | CASSEALRQGEKLFF | TGTGCCAGCAGTGAAGCGCTTCGGCAGGGAGAAAAACTGTTTTTT
TRBJ2-3 | many | TRBV7-8 | TRBD1 | CASSPAGTENTDTQYF | TGTGCCAGCAGCCCGGCCGGGACAGAAAACACAGATACGCAGTATTTT
TRBJ1-1 | medium-sized | TRBV25-1 | . | CASSDGGVDTEAFF | TGTGCCAGCAGTGACGGGGGTGTGGACACTGAAGCTTTCTTT
TRBJ2-1 | many | TRBV30 | TRBD2 | CAGSGGSSYNEQFF | TGTGCCGGTAGCGGGGGGAGCTCCTACAATGAGCAGTTCTTC
TRBJ2-1 | many | TRBV7-2 | . | CASSWEAYNEQFF | TGTGCCAGCAGCTGGGAGGCCTACAATGAGCAGTTCTTC
TRBJ2-5 | . | TRBV20-1 | . | CSAEDWRQGNQETQYF | TGCAGTGCCGAGGATTGGAGGCAGGGGAATCAAGAGACCCAGTACTTC
TRBJ2-3 | many | TRBV12-3/TRBV12-4 | . | CASSLPDGDTQYF | TGTGCCAGCAGCCTACCCGATGGAGATACGCAGTATTTT
TRBJ2-6 | many | TRBV25-1 | . | CASSGLGVGANVLTF | TGTGCCAGCTCAGGTCTAGGGGTCGGGGCCAACGTCCTGACTTTC
TRBJ1-3 | many | TRBV6-6 | . | CASGFVLGNTIYF | TGTGCCAGTGGCTTTGTACTCGGAAACACCATATATTTT
TRBJ2-1 | many | TRBV5-1 | . | CASSLDRNPAYNEQFF | TGCGCCAGCAGCTTAGACAGGAATCCCGCCTACAATGAGCAGTTCTTC
TRBJ2-3 | many | TRBV7-9 | TRBD2 | CASSRGGGTDTQYF | TGTGCCAGCAGCCGCGGGGGGGGCACAGATACGCAGTATTTT
TRBJ1-1 | many | TRBV6-5 | TRBD1 | CASRTGTANTEAFF | TGTGCCAGCAGAACCGGGACAGCTAACACTGAAGCTTTCTTT
TRBJ2-6 | . | TRBV6-1 | TRBD1 | CASSVPSGQVLSGANVLTF | TGTGCCAGCAGTGTGCCGTCGGGACAGGTGCTCTCTGGGGCCAACGTCCTGACTTTC
TRBJ1-3 | many | TRBV2 | . | CASTPQQGFGNTIYF | TGTGCCAGCACCCCTCAACAGGGATTTGGAAACACCATATATTTT
TRBJ1-5 | many | TRBV7-9 | . | CASSLGGVSNQPQHF | TGTGCCAGCAGCTTAGGAGGGGTTAGCAATCAGCCCCAGCATTTT
TRBJ2-3 | many | TRBV7-8 | . | CASSLATGDTDTQYF | TGTGCCAGCAGCTTAGCGACCGGGGACACAGATACGCAGTATTTT
TRBJ1-1 | many | TRBV18 | . | CASSPIRVLGAEAFF | TGTGCCAGCTCACCAATCAGGGTTCTCGGGGCTGAAGCTTTCTTT
TRBJ1-2 | many | TRBV11-3 | TRBD1 | CASSRGQGDGYTF | TGTGCCAGCAGCCGAGGACAGGGGGACGGCTACACCTTC
TRBJ2-1 | . | TRBV11-1 | TRBD2 | CASSPGLAGGSYNEQFF | TGTGCCAGCAGCCCGGGACTAGCGGGGGGCTCCTACAATGAGCAGTTCTTC
TRBJ2-3 | many | TRBV12-3/TRBV12-4 | . | CASSERWGTDTQYF | TGTGCCAGCAGTGAGCGATGGGGCACAGATACGCAGTATTTT